The 10 T cell receptor beta chains listed next were all sequenced from one sample in a study of blood T cell repertoires in COVID-19. Sequencing was performed with immunoSEQ multiplex PCR; in TCRdb, only in-frame clones are kept and a portion is missing. The top ten hold about 0.8% of the sample, which has about 240,000 clones, around nine tenths seen once. The sample was peripheral blood. The receptors shown here come from a man aged 25-40 years with COVID-19, enrolled during active disease.

This chain links TRBV3-1 (or the pseudogene TRBV3-2) with TRBJ2-5, with 7 bases lining up with TRBD2. CDR1 is LGHDT and CDR2 is YNNKEL in the germline V gene (reference sequence). V was pared by 4 bases and J by 4 bases, with 9 bases of the junction left unmatched. The CDR3 covers 15 residues. The CDR3 loop is CASSPSHGGGETQYF. The DNA of the CDR3 is TGTGCCAGCAGCCCATCCCATGGGGGGGGAGAGACCCAGTACTTC.

The chain joins TRBV7-9 to TRBJ2-7; D possibly corresponds to TRBD1 (8 bases). The V end was cut by 5 bases, the J end by 4 bases, with 21 bases between. The CDR3 is made up of 16 amino acids. Looked up from germline, CDR1 is SEHNR and CDR2 is FQNEAQ (reference sequence). CDR3 loop: CASSNRGGDRPYEQYF. CDR3 bases: TGTGCCAGCAGCAATAGGGGGGGGGACAGGCCTTACGAGCAGTACTTC.

A note on this clone: Distinct nucleotide sequences in the sample also encode this CDR3. The chain is built from TRBV3-1 (or the pseudogene TRBV3-2) and TRBJ2-3; 8 nucleotides match TRBD1. In germline, CDR1 is LGHDT, CDR2 YNNKEL (reference sequence). The V segment lost 4 bases and the J segment 2 bases; nucleotides outside the gene matches: 8. The CDR3 totals 16 residues. CDR3 sequence reads: CASSPLGTGNTDTQYF. The DNA of the CDR3 is TGTGCCAGCAGCCCACTGGGGACAGGAAACACAGATACGCAGTATTTT.

The chain combines TRBV3-1 (or the pseudogene TRBV3-2) with TRBJ1-2; D uncertain. The CDR3 is 14 amino acids. Trimming shortened V by 0 bases and J by 6 bases, and 11 bases separated the two germline ends. Germline lookup yields CDR1 LGHDT and CDR2 YNNKEL (reference sequence). The CDR3 bases are TGTGCCAGCAGCCAAGATCTAAGTTACCATGGCTACACCTTC. Protein sequence: CASSQDLSYHGYTF.

V is TRBV5-1 and J is TRBJ2-2; D may be TRBD1 (7 bases). The germline gives CDR1 SGHRS, CDR2 YFSETQ. The CDR3 runs 15 residues. V lost 4 bases, J lost 5 bases, and 15 bases lay in between. CDR3 in amino acids: CASSPTGEVTGELFF. For the CDR3, the DNA is TGCGCCAGCAGCCCTACAGGGGAGGTTACCGGGGAGCTGTTTTTT.

This clone has a single count. The chain links TRBV3-1 (or the pseudogene TRBV3-2) to TRBJ1-1, with TRBD1 as a possible D gene (5 bases). Germline V lookup: CDR1 LGHDT, CDR2 YNNKEL (reference sequence). Trimming cost V 5 bases and J 10 bases, with 17 bases left between them. CDR3 length equals 13 residues. CDR3 in DNA: TGTGCCAGCAGCGACTTAAGTCGGGGGGGAGCTTTCTTT. Translation: CASSDLSRGGAFF.

The chain links TRBV30 to TRBJ1-1; tentatively, D is TRBD1 (6 bases). V lost 1 base and J lost 5, with 14 bases in between. This CDR3 comprises 14 residues. CDR1 is GTSNPN, CDR2 SVGIG, per germline (reference sequence). CDR3 loop: CAWSDGGLRTEAFF. Here the CDR3 DNA reads TGTGCCTGGAGTGACGGGGGGCTTCGAACTGAAGCTTTCTTT.

The chain is built from TRBV19 and TRBJ1-5; D is undetermined. In germline, CDR1 is LNHDA, CDR2 SQIVND (reference sequence). The germline V and J ends were trimmed by 3 bases and 7 bases, with 13 bases remaining between them. The CDR3 extends over 14 amino acids. The CDR3 nucleotides read TGTGCCAGTAGTATTGAAATCCGAGGGCAGCCCCAGCATTTT. Its translation is CASSIEIRGQPQHF.

The V call is TRBV6-5, the J call TRBJ2-3; 11 bases align to TRBD2. With 6 bases clipped from V and 0 bases from J, the junction kept 2 bases outside the gene matches. The CDR3 runs 15 residues. CDR1 is MNHEY, CDR2 SVGAGI, per germline. CDR3 sequence reads: CASRTSGASTDTQYF. In nucleotides, the CDR3 is TGTGCCAGCAGGACTAGCGGGGCTAGCACAGATACGCAGTATTTT.

V and J are TRBV27 and TRBJ1-6; 7 bases match TRBD1. The length of the CDR3 is 15 residues. V shed 10 bases and J 7 bases; nucleotides not matched to a gene: 13. Germline V gene sequence: CDR1 MNHEY, CDR2 SMNVEV (reference sequence). The CDR3, as DNA: TGTGCCACCTTGAACAGGGGTGTGAGAAATTCACCCCTCCACTTT. Residues: CATLNRGVRNSPLHF.